What follows describes a single TCR beta chain. What it binds is not known. The data are from a study of beta chain features in type 1 diabetes. Study-level results: Naive, central memory and Treg TCRB repertoires appeared more alike in patients than in healthy donors.

Every isolated RNA sample was fully reverse transcribed, so sequencing captured expressed TCRB transcripts. Generated by immunoSEQ multiplex PCR, the TCRdb table keeps only in-frame clones and is missing some. This table holds more than 150,000 clones, 10% to 15% found once. The CDR3 runs 16 residues. V shed 6 bases and J 5 bases; nucleotides not matched to a gene: 11. Germline V gene data show CDR1 as MDHEN and CDR2 as SYDVKM. V and J are TRBV28 and TRBJ2-5; TRBD2 matches at 11 bases. The specimen was central memory CD4+ T cells from blood. The receptor was derived from a woman aged 18-29 years in good health. CDR3 in amino acids: CASSGSGTSGWETQYF. CDR3 in DNA: TGTGCCAGCAGCGGGTCGGGGACTAGCGGTTGGGAGACCCAGTACTTC. Variable domain in full (rest from reference TRBV28 and TRBJ2-5): DVKVTQSSRYLVKRTGEKVFLECVQDMDHENMFWYRQDPGLGLRLIYFSYDVKMKEKGDIPEGYSVSREKKERFSLILESASTNQTSMYLCASSGSGTSGWETQYFGPGTRLLVL.